This TCR beta chain is drawn from a study of human T cells and chemical hapten exposure. Overall study context: Slight differences in pooled library volume were the main source of varying TCR yields across samples.

The CDR3 loop spans 16 amino acids. CDR1 is MDHEN and CDR2 is SYDVKM in the germline V gene. With 2 bases clipped from V and 2 bases from J, the junction kept 5 bases outside the gene matches. TCRdb reanalysed the RACE reads using MiXCR and keeps one entry per CDR3 protein. Here the sample spans around 380,000 distinct CDR3 sequences, more than 4.5% being singletons. Study-level points and caveats: Expanded TCRs were compared with controls, and the expanded TCRs formed significantly more large CDR3 similarity clusters.

As for time point: patch test 1, 2 weeks after DPC sensitization. Stated treatment: therapeutic diphenylcyclopropenone sensitization with weekly scalp DPC. Blood draws preceded each patch test application. This clonotype showed up many times. Its antigen remains unknown. This clonotype was obtained from a woman aged 45-59 years with alopecia areata. Some clones in this sample may be carry-over from other donors' samples. The J gene is TRBJ2-7, the V gene TRBV28; TRBD2 matches 11 bases. The material sequenced was whole blood, taken in connection with sensitization to the hapten diphenylcyclopropenone (DPC). This chain's CDR3 is CASSLGLAGAPYEQYF. The CDR3 bases are TGTGCCAGCAGTTTAGGACTAGCGGGCGCCCCCTACGAGCAGTACTTC. Combining the CDR3 with reference TRBV28 and TRBJ2-7 gives the whole variable domain DVKVTQSSRYLVKRTGEKVFLECVQDMDHENMFWYRQDPGLGLRLIYFSYDVKMKEKGDIPEGYSVSREKKERFSLILESASTNQTSMYLCASSLGLAGAPYEQYFGPGTRLTVT.